Reported below is one T cell receptor (beta chain). The entry originates in a study of shared clonotypes between healthy human individuals. The authors loaded 200 ng DNA, 25,000 to 30,000 T cell genomes, into sorted-subset replicate PCRs. The table came from immunoSEQ multiplex PCR; TCRdb's copy has only in-frame clones and leaves some out. The repertoire holds roughly 1.5 million clones, with around 98% as singletons. This CDR3 is built from 16 residues. The V gene's germline CDR1 is SEHNR and CDR2 FQNEAQ (reference sequence). Unmatched junction bases numbered 5, after V lost 4 bases and J lost 1 base.

This TCR was recovered from a man under 40 in good health. This chain joins TRBV7-9 and TRBJ2-1; 9 bases match TRBD2. The sequenced material came from naive CD4+ T cells sorted from blood. Indicated subset: CD45RA+ positively selected. The CDR3 region is CASSSLAGDSYNEQFF. The CDR3 DNA sequence: TGTGCCAGCAGCTCATTAGCGGGAGATTCCTACAATGAGCAGTTCTTC.